Listed below are T cell receptor beta chains from one sample, sequenced in a study of blood T cell repertoires in COVID-19. The assay was immunoSEQ multiplex PCR, and TCRdb's table has in-frame clones only and misses some. The data contain roughly 200,000 clones, more than 70% of them singletons. The sample was PBMCs or T cells enriched from blood (not recorded which). The receptors derive from a man aged 40-49 years who had recovered from COVID-19. The CDR3 runs from the conserved cysteine through the conserved F or W. D genes are given only for firm matches. Not every row has a clone size; where given, it reads once, few, many or a size class.

size: .
D: .
J: TRBJ1-4
V: TRBV11-3
DNA: TGTGCCAGCAGCTTAGGGACAGCTGCAACTAATGAAAAACTGTTTTTT
CDR3: CASSLGTAATNEKLFF

size: .
D: .
J: TRBJ1-4
V: TRBV4-1
DNA: TGCGCCAGCAAAGCAGGGGAAGAAAAACTGTTTTTT
CDR3: CASKAGEEKLFF

size: .
D: .
J: TRBJ2-7
V: TRBV15
DNA: TGTGCCACCAGCAGAGGCGGATACGAGCAGTACTTC
CDR3: CATSRGGYEQYF

size: .
D: .
J: TRBJ2-1
V: TRBV9
DNA: TGTGCCAGCAGCGTAGACAGTACCTACAATGAGCAGTTCTTC
CDR3: CASSVDSTYNEQFF

size: .
D: TRBD1
J: TRBJ1-4
V: TRBV28
DNA: TGTGCCAGCAGCTCCTTCGACAGGGGCAATGAAAAACTGTTTTTT
CDR3: CASSSFDRGNEKLFF

size: .
D: .
J: TRBJ1-2
V: TRBV4-1
DNA: TGCGCCAGCAGCCGTCGGAGCGGGGATGGCTACACCTTC
CDR3: CASSRRSGDGYTF

size: .
D: TRBD2
J: TRBJ2-7
V: TRBV11-3
DNA: TGTGCCAGCAGCCCCAAAGGGACTAGCGGACCCTACGAGCAGTACTTC
CDR3: CASSPKGTSGPYEQYF

size: few
D: TRBD1
J: TRBJ2-2
V: TRBV5-4
DNA: TGTGCCAGCAGCAGCAGGGGGCTTGAGGACGGGGAGCTGTTTTTT
CDR3: CASSSRGLEDGELFF

size: .
D: TRBD2
J: TRBJ2-7
V: TRBV4-1
DNA: TGCGCCAGCAGCCAAGATCTAGCGGGCCTGTTCCTCGAGCAGTACTTC
CDR3: CASSQDLAGLFLEQYF

size: .
D: .
J: TRBJ2-7
V: TRBV25-1
DNA: TGTGCCAGCAGTGAATCCCCCCTACAACAGGGCAGTACCTACGAGCAGTACTTC
CDR3: CASSESPLQQGSTYEQYF

size: .
D: .
J: TRBJ1-2
V: TRBV5-1
DNA: TGCGCCAGCAGCTTGGCTGGGGGCGGCTACACCTTC
CDR3: CASSLAGGGYTF

size: once
D: TRBD1
J: TRBJ2-7
V: TRBV19
DNA: TGTGCCAGTATGGCGGGGACAGGGGCCTACGAGCAGTACTTC
CDR3: CASMAGTGAYEQYF

size: .
D: TRBD1
J: TRBJ2-5
V: TRBV29-1
DNA: TGCAGCGTCTTGGGACAGGGAGAGACCCAGTACTTC
CDR3: CSVLGQGETQYF

size: .
D: .
J: TRBJ2-1
V: TRBV6-5
DNA: TGTGCCAGCAGTCCCAGACTAGATAGGGCTGAGCAGTTCTTC
CDR3: CASSPRLDRAEQFF

size: .
D: TRBD1
J: TRBJ1-1
V: TRBV5-1
DNA: TGCGCCAGCAGCTTGGGTTGGGGACAGGGGGACACTGAAGCTTTCTTT
CDR3: CASSLGWGQGDTEAFF

size: .
D: TRBD1
J: TRBJ1-2
V: TRBV6-4
DNA: TGTGCCGGACTCGCCTGGGACAGTCCTAACTATGGCTACACCTTC
CDR3: CAGLAWDSPNYGYTF

size: .
D: .
J: TRBJ2-5
V: TRBV5-1
DNA: TGCGCCAGCAGCTTGCCTAGCCAAGAGACCCAGTACTTC
CDR3: CASSLPSQETQYF

size: once
D: TRBD1
J: TRBJ2-7
V: TRBV19
DNA: TGTGCCAGTAGTTCCCCCACCGGGACAGTAACCTACGAGCAGTACTTC
CDR3: CASSSPTGTVTYEQYF

size: .
D: .
J: TRBJ2-1
V: TRBV9
DNA: TGTGCCAGCAGCGTAGGGCCACACAATGAGCAGTTCTTC
CDR3: CASSVGPHNEQFF

size: .
D: .
J: TRBJ1-1
V: TRBV7-9
DNA: TGTGCCAGCAGCTTAGAAGAGGGCAACACTGAAGCTTTCTTT
CDR3: CASSLEEGNTEAFF

size: .
D: .
J: TRBJ1-2
V: TRBV19
DNA: TGTGCCAGCAGACAAACGGGACTTTCAAACTATGGCTACACCTTC
CDR3: CASRQTGLSNYGYTF

size: .
D: .
J: TRBJ1-6
V: TRBV19
DNA: TGTGCCAGTAGAGACAGAGCAAATTCACCCCTCCACTTT
CDR3: CASRDRANSPLHF

size: .
D: .
J: TRBJ2-7
V: TRBV28
DNA: TGTGCCAGCAGCCTCTCCCAGGTTACCTACGAGCAGTACTTC
CDR3: CASSLSQVTYEQYF

size: .
D: TRBD1
J: TRBJ2-7
V: TRBV2
DNA: TGTGCCAGCAGGGGCACCACAGGGGGCGAGCAGTACTTC
CDR3: CASRGTTGGEQYF

size: .
D: .
J: TRBJ1-1
V: TRBV6-5
DNA: TGTGCCAGCAGTTACCGGCGAGGTGAAGCTTTCTTT
CDR3: CASSYRRGEAFF

size: few
D: TRBD1
J: TRBJ1-4
V: TRBV5-1
DNA: TGCGCCAGCAGCAGGGGAGCTGACAGGGCGGGTAATGAAAAACTGTTTTTT
CDR3: CASSRGADRAGNEKLFF

size: .
D: .
J: TRBJ1-1
V: TRBV10-2
DNA: TGCGCCAGCAGAGACAGAACGAACACTGAAGCTTTCTTT
CDR3: CASRDRTNTEAFF

size: .
D: .
J: TRBJ2-5
V: TRBV7-6
DNA: TGTGCCAGCAGCTTAGATTGGGGGCTCGGGGAGACCCAGTACTTC
CDR3: CASSLDWGLGETQYF

size: few
D: .
J: TRBJ1-1
V: TRBV7-9
DNA: TGTGCCAGCAGCTCAACCGGGAACACTGAAGCTTTCTTT
CDR3: CASSSTGNTEAFF